One and the same sample provided the 16 T cell receptor beta chains below, sequenced in a study of CD8 T cells in ankylosing spondylitis. TCRdb reanalysed the 5' RACE reads using MiXCR and keeps one entry per CDR3 protein. The sample holds fewer than 250,000 distinct CDR3 sequences, 30% to 35% seen once. The sequencing sample was made of blood, either unsorted or a sorted T cell fraction (not recorded which). Receptors were obtained from a male donor with ankylosing spondylitis or in good health (not recorded which).

V gene TRBV29-1 combines with J gene TRBJ2-5; the D is unclear. Trimming removed 6 bases from V and 5 bases from J, with 16 bases in between. This CDR3 is 13 amino acids long. The V gene's germline CDR1 is SQVTM and CDR2 ANQGSEA. CDR3 sequence (DNA): TGCAGCGTCAACAAGGGCCGGTGGGAGACCCAGTACTTC. This codes for CSVNKGRWETQYF.

J is TRBJ2-5 and V is TRBV5-6; no firm D call. V was trimmed by 3 bases and J by 5 bases, leaving 14 bases between them. CDR1 and CDR2 (germline): SGHDT, YYEEEE. The CDR3 loop spans 14 amino acids. The CDR3 DNA reads TGTGCCAGCAGCTCGGGCCCCGAGAGGGAGACCCAGTACTTC. This codes for CASSSGPERETQYF.

The rearrangement uses TRBV5-1 and TRBJ2-5, with D possibly called TRBD1 or TRBD2 (5 bases each). The length of the CDR3 is 13 residues. Germline CDR1 and CDR2: SGHRS and YFSETQ. Trimming cost V 5 bases and J 4 bases, with 12 bases left between them. The CDR3 loop reads CASSSEGSETQYF. The DNA for the CDR3 is TGCGCCAGCAGTTCAGAGGGGTCAGAGACCCAGTACTTC.

The rearrangement joins TRBV20-1 to TRBJ2-1; TRBD2 matches at 10 bases. J was trimmed by 6 bases and V by 0 bases; bases with no gene match: 5. The germline gives CDR1 DFQATT, CDR2 SNEGSKA (reference sequence). The CDR3 extends over 15 amino acids. The CDR3 sequence: CSARDPSGGLNEQFF. The CDR3 nucleotides read TGCAGTGCTAGAGATCCTAGCGGGGGTCTCAATGAGCAGTTCTTC.

The chain employs TRBV5-1 and TRBJ2-4; D not resolved. Germline CDR1 reads SGHRS; CDR2 reads YFSETQ. The ends were cut back, 0 bases at V and 0 bases at J, with 10 bases in the middle. This CDR3 contains 16 residues. CDR3 region: CASSLVSSLAKNIQYF. The CDR3 nucleotides are TGCGCCAGCAGCTTGGTTTCCAGCTTAGCCAAAAACATTCAGTACTTC.

The chain uses TRBV2 and TRBJ2-7, with D perhaps matching TRBD1 (6 bases). Germline CDR1 and CDR2: SNHLY and FYNNEI. There are 12 residues in the CDR3. V lost 6 bases and J lost 4, with 10 bases in between. The DNA of the CDR3 is TGTGCCAGCAGCGAAACAGGGTACGAGCAGTACTTC. This gives the protein CASSETGYEQYF.

This sequence joins TRBV20-1 and TRBJ2-5; D remains ambiguous. Looked up from germline, CDR1 is DFQATT and CDR2 is SNEGSKA (reference sequence). The V end was cut by 7 bases, the J end by 5 bases, with 14 bases between. The CDR3 runs 12 residues. The CDR3 is CSVRLRRETQYF. CDR3 DNA sequence: TGCAGTGTTCGGCTAAGGCGCGAGACCCAGTACTTC.

The V call is TRBV20-1, the J call TRBJ2-7; D unclear. V was shortened by 3 bases and J by 12 bases, with 15 bases between the two germline ends. The CDR3 has 11 residues. Germline loops: CDR1 DFQATT, CDR2 SNEGSKA (reference sequence). In DNA form, the CDR3 reads TGCAGTGCTAGGAAGGAAGAGAGTACGTACTTC. Amino acids: CSARKEESTYF.

The genes are TRBV20-1 and TRBJ2-3, with a weak D call TRBD2 (5 bases). The CDR3 spans 13 residues. Germline CDR1 is DFQATT and CDR2 is SNEGSKA (reference sequence). Trimming left V 3 bases short and J 3 bases short, with 10 bases between. The CDR3 reads CSASEGMTDTQYF. The CDR3 nucleotides are TGCAGTGCTAGCGAGGGTATGACAGATACGCAGTATTTT.

The rearrangement joins TRBV9 to TRBJ2-1; 10 bases fit TRBD2. Germline CDR1 SGDLS, CDR2 YYNGEE. The CDR3 extends over 18 amino acids. Germline trimming cut 0 bases from V and 4 bases from J; bases unmatched to any gene: 10. In DNA, the CDR3 is TGTGCCAGCAGCGTAGAGGGGATAGCGGGGGGCCCATACAATGAGCAGTTCTTC. Amino acids: CASSVEGIAGGPYNEQFF.

This clonotype was counted between two and nine times. V and J are TRBV9 and TRBJ2-1; no definite D call. Between the trimmed V and J ends, which lost 3 bases and 5 bases, there was a span of 9 bases. CDR1 and CDR2 (germline): SGDLS, YYNGEE. This CDR3 region has 13 residues. CDR3 DNA: TGTGCCAGCAGCGAAGACGGAAACAATGAGCAGTTCTTC. Residues: CASSEDGNNEQFF.

This clonotype has ten or more counts. The gene calls are TRBV29-1 and TRBJ2-7; D gene uncertain. V lost 7 bases, J lost 5 bases, and 15 bases lay in between. Germline V lookup: CDR1 SQVTM, CDR2 ANQGSEA. The CDR3 loop spans 12 amino acids. Written as DNA, the CDR3 is TGCAGCGGCGCTAGGGCAGACAACGAGCAGTACTTC. This gives the protein CSGARADNEQYF.

The chain carries TRBV7-9 and TRBJ2-3, with D maybe TRBD2 (5 bases). The V end lost 5 bases, the J end lost 3 bases, and 12 bases lay between the germline ends. There are 14 residues in the CDR3. In germline, CDR1 is SEHNR, CDR2 FQNEAQ (reference sequence). The CDR3 region has the DNA TGTGCCAGCAGCCCTGGAGGCTGGACAGATACGCAGTATTTT. Protein product: CASSPGGWTDTQYF.

This clonotype was counted only a few times. This chain links TRBV20-1 with TRBJ1-5; possible D gene TRBD1, 6 bases. The CDR3 spans 15 residues. From germline, CDR1 is DFQATT and CDR2 SNEGSKA (reference sequence). Trimming removed 4 bases at V and 7 bases at J, with 20 bases between. CDR3 bases: TGCAGTGCTACTACTACAGGGCATTTTGGGCAGCCCCAGCATTTT. Translated, it gives CSATTTGHFGQPQHF.

The chain carries TRBV20-1 and TRBJ2-1; D is uncertain. Trimming stripped 1 base from V and 6 bases from J, with 10 bases between. Germline CDR1 and CDR2: DFQATT and SNEGSKA (reference sequence). The CDR3 runs 13 residues. CDR3 coding DNA: TGCAGTGCTAGAGTAGACGGCCCCAATGAGCAGTTCTTC. Translating gives CSARVDGPNEQFF.

This clonotype was found a few times. The chain employs TRBV20-1 and TRBJ2-2; possible D gene TRBD1, 5 bases. In germline, CDR1 is DFQATT, CDR2 SNEGSKA (reference sequence). The CDR3 runs 16 residues. The V gene lost 0 bases and the J gene lost 4 bases, with 15 bases spanning the gap. For the CDR3, the DNA is TGCAGTGCTAGAGATCTAGGGGCAGACCTCACCGGGGAGCTGTTTTTT. Translating it yields CSARDLGADLTGELFF.